These 23 T cell receptor beta chains originate from one sample sequenced in a study of T-cell reconstitution after alpha-beta-depleted transplantation in children. The TCRbeta library incorporated unique molecular identifiers. One entry per CDR3 protein, called by TCRdb with MiXCR from the PCR reads. The data contain hundreds of thousands of distinct CDR3 sequences, about an eighth of them singletons. The specimen comprised PBMCs, sampled before TCRalphabeta/CD19-depleted stem cell transplant. The receptors stem from a girl aged 2-9 years with congenital amegakaryocytic thrombocytopenia, due to receive a stem cell transplant.

The chain links TRBV14 to TRBJ2-1; 9 bases align to TRBD2. The junction had 17 bases not matched to a gene; V was cut back by 7 bases and J by 4 bases. Germline assignment: CDR1 SGHDN and CDR2 FVKESK. There are 18 residues in the CDR3. The DNA for the CDR3 is TGTGCCAGCATCCAGGACCTTCGGGTAGCGGGAGCTTACAATGAGCAGTTCTTC. Its translation: CASIQDLRVAGAYNEQFF.

This clonotype was observed many times. The rearrangement links TRBV12-3 or TRBV12-4 to TRBJ1-4, with D maybe TRBD1 (5 bases). Trimming took off 3 bases at V and 7 bases at J, with 12 bases between the two ends. This CDR3 comprises 14 residues. The CDR3 bases are TGTGCCAGCAGTTTGTGGCAGGGTGGTGAAAAACTGTTTTTT. Protein: CASSLWQGGEKLFF.

This clonotype was observed at least ten times. The chain uses TRBV27 and TRBJ1-2; D unresolved. With 8 bases removed from V and 8 bases from J, the gap between germline ends came to 18 bases. Germline assignment: CDR1 MNHEY and CDR2 SMNVEV (reference sequence). CDR3 length equals 13 residues. CDR3 amino acids: CASGKGGGYGYTF. The CDR3 DNA reads as TGTGCCAGCGGAAAGGGCGGCGGGTACGGCTACACCTTC.

This clonotype was detected many times. The chain is built from TRBV11-1 and TRBJ2-1, with a possible D match to TRBD1 (5 bases). Per germline, CDR1 SGHAT and CDR2 FQDESV (reference sequence). V was cut by 3 bases and J by 3 bases, with 15 bases left in between. CDR3 length: 16 amino acids. DNA of the CDR3: TGTGCCAGCAGCTTGGGGCAGAGGCTATTCTACAATGAGCAGTTCTTC. Translation: CASSLGQRLFYNEQFF.

This clonotype was seen many times. V and J are TRBV12-3 or TRBV12-4 and TRBJ2-7; maybe TRBD2 (6 bases). The CDR3 is 15 residues long. Trimming took off 3 bases at V and 1 base at J, with 13 bases between the two ends. DNA for the CDR3: TGTGCCAGCAGTTTTGGGGTAGCGGCTTCCTACGAGCAGTACTTC. It codes for CASSFGVAASYEQYF.

At least ten counts were recorded for this clonotype. V and J are TRBV7-9 and TRBJ1-2; D might be TRBD1 (6 bases). Per germline, CDR1 SEHNR and CDR2 FQNEAQ (reference sequence). The CDR3 totals 15 residues. V lost 1 base to trimming and J lost 3 bases, with 12 bases between them. CDR3 sequence (DNA): TGTGCCAGCAGCTTAGACCACAGGGACGACTATGGCTACACCTTC. Amino acid sequence: CASSLDHRDDYGYTF.

This sequence joins TRBV20-1 and TRBJ2-3; D is uncertain. V dropped 4 bases and J dropped 4 bases, with 18 bases sitting between them. Germline V gene data show CDR1 as DFQATT and CDR2 as SNEGSKA (reference sequence). The CDR3 has 15 residues. Here the CDR3 reads CSAKPRASAPDTQYF. DNA of the CDR3: TGCAGTGCTAAACCCCGGGCTTCCGCCCCAGATACGCAGTATTTT.

The rearrangement links TRBV5-1 to TRBJ2-5; TRBD2 matches at 7 bases. The CDR3 loop spans 16 amino acids. With 4 bases clipped from V and 2 bases from J, the junction kept 11 bases outside the gene matches. From germline, CDR1 is SGHRS and CDR2 YFSETQ. For the CDR3, the DNA is TGCGCCAGCAGCACATGGACTAGTGGCGAGCAAGAGACCCAGTACTTC. Amino acid sequence: CASSTWTSGEQETQYF.

This clonotype was counted at least ten times. The V and J genes are TRBV20-1 and TRBJ2-3; maybe TRBD1 (6 bases). The V end lost 0 bases, the J end lost 4 bases, and 17 bases lay between the germline ends. There are 16 residues in the CDR3. Germline values: CDR1 DFQATT, CDR2 SNEGSKA (reference sequence). The CDR3 coding sequence is TGCAGTGCTAGAGATCACAGGGCCCATTCTGCAGATACGCAGTATTTT. It is translated as CSARDHRAHSADTQYF.

This clonotype was found many times. The chain couples TRBV20-1 to TRBJ2-3; 8 bases map to TRBD2. The V gene end was trimmed by 3 bases and the J gene end by 2 bases; junction bases not matched to a gene: 7. The germline V gene encodes CDR1 DFQATT and CDR2 SNEGSKA (reference sequence). The CDR3 is 15 amino acids. CDR3 in DNA: TGCAGTGCTAGCCCTCTAGCGGGCCCCACAGATACGCAGTATTTT. Translation gives CSASPLAGPTDTQYF.

V and J are TRBV12-3 or TRBV12-4 and TRBJ2-1; D might be TRBD2 (5 bases). Trimming cost V 5 bases and J 7 bases, with 12 bases left between them. The CDR3 totals 13 residues. CDR3 nucleotide sequence: TGTGCCAGCAGTCCCGCGGGTGGGAATGAGCAGTTCTTC. Protein product: CASSPAGGNEQFF.

This chain links TRBV5-1 with TRBJ2-3; 7 bases match TRBD2. The CDR3 runs to 16 residues. Germline V gene sequence: CDR1 SGHRS, CDR2 YFSETQ. Germline trimming cut 0 bases from V and 4 bases from J; bases unmatched to any gene: 8. The CDR3 loop is CASSLEPREIADTQYF. DNA for the CDR3: TGCGCCAGCAGCTTGGAGCCGCGGGAGATCGCAGATACGCAGTATTTT.

The table lists this clonotype with many counts. The chain's CDR3 is CASSLNVETEAFF. In DNA, the CDR3 is TGCGCCAGCAGCTTGAACGTTGAGACTGAAGCTTTCTTT. The gene calls are TRBV5-1 and TRBJ1-1; D uncertain. V dropped 1 base and J dropped 5 bases, with 9 bases sitting between them. CDR3 size: 13 residues. The germline CDR1 and CDR2 sequences are SGHRS and YFSETQ.

The chain is built from TRBV10-3 and TRBJ2-7, with D tentatively TRBD1 (6 bases). CDR3 size: 15 residues. Trimming pared 8 bases from V and 0 bases from J, leaving 17 bases between. In germline, CDR1 is ENHRY, CDR2 SYGVKD. The CDR3 DNA is TGTGCCATCGATTCAGGGGCAGGGGCCTCCTACGAGCAGTACTTC. Amino acid sequence: CAIDSGAGASYEQYF.

This clonotype was recorded a few times. The chain uses TRBV7-9 and TRBJ2-3, with 11 bases matching TRBD2. CDR3 length: 16 amino acids. The V and J ends lost 7 bases and 0 bases, in that order; junction bases with no gene match: 6. Germline CDR1 reads SEHNR; CDR2 reads FQNEAQ (reference sequence). CDR3 nucleotide sequence: TGTGCCAGCACCCAGACTAGCGGGAAAAGCACAGATACGCAGTATTTT. Encoded protein: CASTQTSGKSTDTQYF.

V usage is TRBV24-1 and J usage is TRBJ2-2; D is perhaps TRBD1 (5 bases). CDR3 size: 14 residues. With 0 bases removed from V and 6 bases from J, the gap between germline ends came to 7 bases. Germline-derived CDR1 and CDR2 are KGHDR and SFDVKD. This CDR3 is CATSDLAGSGELFF. DNA for the CDR3: TGTGCCACCAGTGATTTGGCAGGGTCCGGGGAGCTGTTTTTT.

This clonotype was counted only a few times. V is TRBV12-3 or TRBV12-4 and J is TRBJ1-6, with D hard to call. This CDR3 region has 12 residues. Between the trimmed V and J ends, which lost 1 base and 18 bases, there was a span of 13 bases. The DNA for the CDR3 is TGTGCCAGCAGTTTAGGCAGGTTCTCGACCCACTTT. It specifies CASSLGRFSTHF.

Ten or more counts support this clonotype. The gene calls are TRBV7-2 and TRBJ1-6; D is possibly TRBD1 (6 bases). This CDR3 has 15 amino acids. CDR1 is SGHTA, CDR2 FQGNSA, per germline. V was clipped by 2 bases and J by 6 bases, with 11 bases between them. The CDR3, as DNA: TGTGCCAGCAGCTTACTAGGGGGAAGTAATTCACCCCTCCACTTT. Protein sequence: CASSLLGGSNSPLHF.

This clonotype was seen a handful of times. This chain joins TRBV28 and TRBJ2-7, with TRBD1 matching over 7 bases. CDR3 length: 12 amino acids. Germline V gives CDR1 MDHEN, CDR2 SYDVKM. J lost 6 bases, V lost 4 bases, and 3 bases had no gene match. CDR3 protein: CASSSDRLEQYF. The DNA of the CDR3 is TGTGCCAGCAGTTCGGACAGGCTCGAGCAGTACTTC. Based on the CDR3 plus reference TRBV28 and TRBJ2-7, the full variable domain is DVKVTQSSRYLVKRTGEKVFLECVQDMDHENMFWYRQDPGLGLRLIYFSYDVKMKEKGDIPEGYSVSREKKERFSLILESASTNQTSMYLCASSSDRLEQYFGPGTRLTVT.

Many counts were recorded for this clonotype. V usage is TRBV10-2 and J usage is TRBJ2-3; D remains ambiguous. The V and J ends lost 6 bases and 1 base respectively, with 8 bases between them. The CDR3 covers 13 residues. Per germline, CDR1 WSHSY and CDR2 SAAADI. The CDR3 here is CASRLGGTDTQYF. As DNA, the CDR3 is TGCGCCAGCAGACTTGGGGGCACAGATACGCAGTATTTT.

This clonotype has more than one count but fewer than ten. The V gene is TRBV9, the J gene TRBJ2-5, with D perhaps given as TRBD1 or TRBD2 (5 bases each). The CDR3 is made up of 14 amino acids. V lost 7 bases and J lost 3, with 16 bases in between. Germline V CDR1 and CDR2: SGDLS, YYNGEE. The CDR3 reads CASAGTATKETQYF. CDR3 nucleotides: TGTGCCAGCGCCGGGACCGCGACAAAAGAGACCCAGTACTTC.

This clonotype was seen many times. The gene calls are TRBV27 and TRBJ2-2, with unresolved D. V gave up 4 bases and J gave up 0 bases, with 9 bases separating them. The CDR3 spans 15 residues. Germline CDR1 MNHEY, CDR2 SMNVEV (reference sequence). The CDR3 sequence: CASSSIVANTGELFF. The CDR3 DNA reads TGTGCCAGCAGTTCCATCGTGGCGAACACCGGGGAGCTGTTTTTT.

Worth noting for this clonotype: A read error may be the cause here, since a much bigger clone is one base away. The rearrangement uses TRBV10-3 and TRBJ2-7; 7 positions agree with TRBD2. CDR1 ENHRY and CDR2 SYGVKD come from the germline V gene. The length of the CDR3 is 14 residues. CDR3 bases: TGTGCCATCTGTGAGCCGATGACTAGCACCGAGCAGTACTTC. Translating gives CAICEPMTSTEQYF.